This T cell receptor beta chain came from a study of cytomegalovirus exposure and HLA in healthy donors. Notes on this clone: Antigen specificity is unknown.

Points from the study as a whole: Some TCR beta chains (roughly 150 of them) were listed as cytomegalovirus-associated. Prior analysis indicated that the majority of TCR beta V segments exhibited productivity approximately 90% or approximately 30% of the time.

Researchers ran the PCR with 60 Vbeta and 13 Jbeta primers. TCRdb's table, derived via immunoSEQ multiplex PCR, lists solely in-frame clones and lacks some. The sample has roughly 130,000 clones, about 74% seen once. Sample: PBMCs. The clonotype originates from a woman aged 50 to 65 in good health and CMV-seropositive.

DNA for the CDR3: TGTGCCAGCAGCTCCGGGACAGGTATATCTTCACCCCTCCACTTT. This gives the protein CASSSGTGISSPLHF. J is TRBJ1-6 and V is TRBV5-6, with 8 bases matching TRBD1. The V and J ends lost 3 bases and 9 bases, in that order; junction bases with no gene match: 8. Germline V gene lookup returns CDR1 SGHDT and CDR2 YYEEEE. The CDR3 length is 15 residues.